A selection of T cell receptor beta chains follows, all from one sample in a study of OX40 agonist ivuxolimab in advanced cancers. Sequencing was performed with immunoSEQ multiplex PCR; in TCRdb, only in-frame clones are kept and a portion is missing. The sample records about 43,000 clones, roughly 93% being singletons. The sequencing used CD4+ or CD8+ T cells sorted from blood, collected in a trial of the OX40 agonist ivuxolimab. These receptors were collected from an adult with an advanced solid tumor such as melanoma, head and neck, liver or kidney cancer. CDR3s include the opening cysteine and the closing phenylalanine or tryptophan. The order of the fields is V gene, J gene, CDR3 protein.

v_gene: TRBV5-1; j_gene: TRBJ1-3; CDR3aa: CASSLDLSGNTIYF
v_gene: TRBV11-1; j_gene: TRBJ2-1; CDR3aa: CASSFAGIYNEQFF
v_gene: TRBV7-3; j_gene: TRBJ2-1; CDR3aa: CASSLFSGNEQFF
v_gene: TRBV28; j_gene: TRBJ2-7; CDR3aa: CASSFSGTSAYEQYF
v_gene: TRBV7-6; j_gene: TRBJ1-5; CDR3aa: CASSPRTGGNQPQHF
v_gene: TRBV25-1; j_gene: TRBJ2-1; CDR3aa: CASSPDSPNEQFF
v_gene: TRBV15; j_gene: TRBJ1-1; CDR3aa: CATSRDDRTDTEAFF
v_gene: TRBV28; j_gene: TRBJ2-7; CDR3aa: CATVMTGSTYEQYF
v_gene: TRBV19; j_gene: TRBJ2-7; CDR3aa: CASSNPRAGVYEQYF
v_gene: TRBV7-9; j_gene: TRBJ1-5; CDR3aa: CASSSSLGNQPQHF
v_gene: TRBV6-5; j_gene: TRBJ2-2; CDR3aa: CASKSENTGELFF
v_gene: TRBV28; j_gene: TRBJ1-1; CDR3aa: CASSLQVKDTEAFF
v_gene: TRBV28; j_gene: TRBJ2-3; CDR3aa: CASSPGTGATDTQYF
v_gene: TRBV5-6; j_gene: TRBJ2-7; CDR3aa: CASSLAGSYEQYF
v_gene: TRBV19; j_gene: TRBJ2-2; CDR3aa: CASSIVGLQGETGELFF
v_gene: TRBV9; j_gene: TRBJ2-7; CDR3aa: CASSPRDMSSYEQYF
v_gene: TRBV6-1; j_gene: TRBJ2-1; CDR3aa: CASSERGGYNEQFF
v_gene: TRBV7-9; j_gene: TRBJ2-6; CDR3aa: CASSLEPGAISGANVLTF
v_gene: TRBV4-1; j_gene: TRBJ2-7; CDR3aa: CASSHRDSAYEQYF
v_gene: TRBV11-2; j_gene: TRBJ1-5; CDR3aa: CASSQAGGVNQPQHF
v_gene: TRBV6-1; j_gene: TRBJ2-3; CDR3aa: CASSEPGWGPSDTQYF
v_gene: TRBV2; j_gene: TRBJ1-2; CDR3aa: CACGPGTGFYTF
v_gene: TRBV29-1; j_gene: TRBJ1-1; CDR3aa: CSVESGLGTEAFF
v_gene: TRBV5-1; j_gene: TRBJ2-1; CDR3aa: CASGTGGFNEQFF
v_gene: TRBV28; j_gene: TRBJ2-3; CDR3aa: CASSFRASGDTQYF
v_gene: TRBV6-5; j_gene: TRBJ1-2; CDR3aa: CASSYDRGLIGGYTF
v_gene: TRBV4-1; j_gene: TRBJ2-1; CDR3aa: CASSQGLVTAEQFF
v_gene: TRBV5-1; j_gene: TRBJ2-7; CDR3aa: CASKIGTGAYEQYF
v_gene: TRBV11-2; j_gene: TRBJ2-7; CDR3aa: CASSLDRTYEQYF
v_gene: TRBV27; j_gene: TRBJ2-1; CDR3aa: CASSYSSYNEQFF
v_gene: TRBV6-1; j_gene: TRBJ2-5; CDR3aa: CALRAMQLETQYF
v_gene: TRBV30; j_gene: TRBJ1-6; CDR3aa: CAWSEFRSSYNSPLHF
v_gene: TRBV27; j_gene: TRBJ2-3; CDR3aa: CASTSLSGRGTDTQYF
v_gene: TRBV7-3; j_gene: TRBJ1-1; CDR3aa: CASSLFGPPVDTEAFF
v_gene: TRBV28; j_gene: TRBJ2-2; CDR3aa: CASSSLRSGVAGHSFGAGELFF
v_gene: TRBV2; j_gene: TRBJ2-7; CDR3aa: CASKAGTGSYEQYF
v_gene: TRBV13; j_gene: TRBJ2-6; CDR3aa: CASSPSGAGANVLTF
v_gene: TRBV30; j_gene: TRBJ1-4; CDR3aa: CAWRKGNEKLFF
v_gene: TRBV6-4; j_gene: TRBJ1-5; CDR3aa: CASSETRQPQHF
v_gene: TRBV10-1; j_gene: TRBJ1-5; CDR3aa: CASSESGSNQPQHF
v_gene: TRBV7-6; j_gene: TRBJ2-1; CDR3aa: CASSHSTFSYNEQFF
v_gene: TRBV4-1; j_gene: TRBJ2-1; CDR3aa: CASSQEDYNEQFF
v_gene: TRBV9; j_gene: TRBJ2-7; CDR3aa: CASSVGGATYEQYF
v_gene: TRBV4-1; j_gene: TRBJ2-7; CDR3aa: CASSQPDGSASYEQYF
v_gene: TRBV4-1; j_gene: TRBJ2-1; CDR3aa: CASSLTGGASYNEQFF
v_gene: TRBV6-1; j_gene: TRBJ1-5; CDR3aa: CASSEARWTHSNQPQHF
v_gene: TRBV4-1; j_gene: TRBJ2-2; CDR3aa: CASSQVLNTGELFF
v_gene: TRBV7-2; j_gene: TRBJ2-7; CDR3aa: CASSLAGTGYEQYF